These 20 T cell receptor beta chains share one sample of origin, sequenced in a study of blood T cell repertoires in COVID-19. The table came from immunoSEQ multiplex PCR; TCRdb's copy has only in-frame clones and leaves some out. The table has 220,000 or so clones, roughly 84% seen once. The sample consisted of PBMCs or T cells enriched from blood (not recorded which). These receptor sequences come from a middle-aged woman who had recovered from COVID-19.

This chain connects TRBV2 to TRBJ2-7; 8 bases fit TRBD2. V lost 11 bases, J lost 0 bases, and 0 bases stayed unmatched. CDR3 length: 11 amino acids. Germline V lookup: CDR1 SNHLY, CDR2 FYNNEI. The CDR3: CAGTSSYEQYF. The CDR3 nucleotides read TGTGCCGGGACTAGCTCCTACGAGCAGTACTTC.

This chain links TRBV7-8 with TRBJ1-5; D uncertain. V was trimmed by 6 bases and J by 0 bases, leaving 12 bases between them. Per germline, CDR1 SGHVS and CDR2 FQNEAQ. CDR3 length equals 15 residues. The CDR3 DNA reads TGTGCCAGCAGTTCGAGTGAGAATAGCAATCAGCCCCAGCATTTT. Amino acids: CASSSSENSNQPQHF.

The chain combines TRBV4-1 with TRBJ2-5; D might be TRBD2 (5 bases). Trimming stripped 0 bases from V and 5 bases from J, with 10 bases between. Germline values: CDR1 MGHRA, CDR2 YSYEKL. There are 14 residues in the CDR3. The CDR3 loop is CASSQEVGGETQYF. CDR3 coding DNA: TGCGCCAGCAGCCAAGAGGTGGGCGGGGAGACCCAGTACTTC.

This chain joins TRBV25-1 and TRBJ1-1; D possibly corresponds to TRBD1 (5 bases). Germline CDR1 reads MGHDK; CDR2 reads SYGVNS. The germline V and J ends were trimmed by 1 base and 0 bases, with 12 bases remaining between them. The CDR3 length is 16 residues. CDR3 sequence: CASSEFGGGMNTEAFF. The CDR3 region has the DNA TGTGCCAGCAGTGAATTTGGGGGAGGCATGAACACTGAAGCTTTCTTT.

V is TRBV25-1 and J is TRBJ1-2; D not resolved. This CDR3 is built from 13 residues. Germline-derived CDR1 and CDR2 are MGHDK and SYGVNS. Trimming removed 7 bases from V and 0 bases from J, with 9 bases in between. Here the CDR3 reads CASTRDANYGYTF. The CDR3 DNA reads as TGTGCCAGCACTAGAGACGCTAACTATGGCTACACCTTC.

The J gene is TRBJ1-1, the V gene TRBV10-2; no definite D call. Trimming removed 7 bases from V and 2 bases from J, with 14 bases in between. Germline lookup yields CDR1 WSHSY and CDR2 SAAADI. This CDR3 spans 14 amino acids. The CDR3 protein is CASTGGSTNTEAFF. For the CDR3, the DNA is TGCGCCAGCACCGGAGGTTCGACTAACACTGAAGCTTTCTTT.

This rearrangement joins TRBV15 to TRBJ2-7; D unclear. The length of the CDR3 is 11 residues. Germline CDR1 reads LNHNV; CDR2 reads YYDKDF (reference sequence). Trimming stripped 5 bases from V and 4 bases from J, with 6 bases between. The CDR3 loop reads CATSYSYEQYF. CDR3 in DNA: TGTGCCACCAGCTACTCTTACGAGCAGTACTTC.

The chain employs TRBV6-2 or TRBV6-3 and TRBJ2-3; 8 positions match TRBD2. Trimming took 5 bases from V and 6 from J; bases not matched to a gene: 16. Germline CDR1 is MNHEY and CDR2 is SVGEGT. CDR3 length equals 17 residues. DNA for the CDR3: TGTGCCAGCAGTGGTTGGGCCAGCGGGAGAGCTCCCGATACGCAGTATTTT. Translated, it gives CASSGWASGRAPDTQYF.

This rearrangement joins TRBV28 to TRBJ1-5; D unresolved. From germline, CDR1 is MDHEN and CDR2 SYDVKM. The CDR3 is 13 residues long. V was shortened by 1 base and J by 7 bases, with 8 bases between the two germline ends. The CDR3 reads CASSLYESQPQHF. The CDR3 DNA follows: TGTGCCAGCAGTTTATACGAGTCACAGCCCCAGCATTTT.

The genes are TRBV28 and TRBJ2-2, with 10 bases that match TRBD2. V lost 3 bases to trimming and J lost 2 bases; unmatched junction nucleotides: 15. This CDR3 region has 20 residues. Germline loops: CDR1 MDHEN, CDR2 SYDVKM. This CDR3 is CASSFSPGASGSSNTGELFF. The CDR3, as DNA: TGTGCCAGCAGTTTCTCCCCGGGGGCTAGCGGGAGTTCAAACACCGGGGAGCTGTTTTTT.

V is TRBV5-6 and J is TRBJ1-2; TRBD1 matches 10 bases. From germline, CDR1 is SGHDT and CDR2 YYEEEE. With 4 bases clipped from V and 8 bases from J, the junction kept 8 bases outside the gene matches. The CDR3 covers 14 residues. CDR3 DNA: TGTGCCAGCAGCGGCCGGGACAGGGGAGAAGGCTACACCTTC. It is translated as CASSGRDRGEGYTF.

In DNA, the CDR3 is TGTGCCAGCAGCTGGGGACTAGCGGGAGGACGCCTACAATTTGAGCAGTTCTTC. Translation gives CASSWGLAGGRLQFEQFF. The chain employs TRBV9 and TRBJ2-1; 15 bases align to TRBD2. V was clipped by 4 bases and J by 9 bases; unmatched bases: 14. From germline, CDR1 is SGDLS and CDR2 YYNGEE. The CDR3 has 18 amino acids.

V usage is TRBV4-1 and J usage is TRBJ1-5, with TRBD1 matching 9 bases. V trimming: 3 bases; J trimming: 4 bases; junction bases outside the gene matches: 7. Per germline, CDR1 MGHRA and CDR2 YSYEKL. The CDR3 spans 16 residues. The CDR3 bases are TGCGCCAGCAGCCAGGGTCCGACAGGGGGAAATCAGCCCCAGCATTTT. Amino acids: CASSQGPTGGNQPQHF.

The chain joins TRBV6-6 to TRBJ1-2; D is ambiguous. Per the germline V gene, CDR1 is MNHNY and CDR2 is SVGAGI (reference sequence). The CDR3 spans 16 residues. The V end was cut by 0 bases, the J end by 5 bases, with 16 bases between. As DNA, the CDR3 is TGTGCCAGCAGTTACTCCGGGGTTCGGGGAGAATATGGCTACACCTTC. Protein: CASSYSGVRGEYGYTF.

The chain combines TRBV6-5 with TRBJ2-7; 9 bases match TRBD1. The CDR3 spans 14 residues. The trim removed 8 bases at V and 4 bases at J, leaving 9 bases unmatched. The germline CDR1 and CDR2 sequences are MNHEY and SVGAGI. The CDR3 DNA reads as TGTGCCAGCTCTACAGGGGGCACGGAGTACGAGCAGTACTTC. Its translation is CASSTGGTEYEQYF.

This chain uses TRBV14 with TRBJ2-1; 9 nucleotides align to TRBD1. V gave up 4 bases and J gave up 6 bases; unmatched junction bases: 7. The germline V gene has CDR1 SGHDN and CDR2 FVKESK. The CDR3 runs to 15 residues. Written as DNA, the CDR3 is TGTGCCAGCAGCCGCAAACAGGGGGCCGGCAATGAGCAGTTCTTC. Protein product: CASSRKQGAGNEQFF.

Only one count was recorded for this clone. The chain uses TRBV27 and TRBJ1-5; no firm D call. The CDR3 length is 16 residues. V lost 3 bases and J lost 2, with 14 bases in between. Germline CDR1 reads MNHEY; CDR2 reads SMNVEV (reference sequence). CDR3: CASSFVLPTGNQPQHF. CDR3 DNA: TGTGCCAGCAGTTTCGTTCTGCCCACGGGCAATCAGCCCCAGCATTTT.

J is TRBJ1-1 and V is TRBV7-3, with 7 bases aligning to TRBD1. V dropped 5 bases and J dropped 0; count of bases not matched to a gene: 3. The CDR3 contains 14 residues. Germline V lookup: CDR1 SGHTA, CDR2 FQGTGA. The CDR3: CASSAGGMNTEAFF. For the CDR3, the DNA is TGTGCCAGCAGCGCAGGGGGAATGAACACTGAAGCTTTCTTT.

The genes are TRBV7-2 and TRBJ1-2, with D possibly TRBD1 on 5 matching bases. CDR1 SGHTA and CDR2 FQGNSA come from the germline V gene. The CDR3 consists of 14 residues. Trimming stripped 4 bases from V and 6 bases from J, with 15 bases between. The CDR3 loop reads CASSSPPGGDGYTF. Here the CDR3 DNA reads TGTGCCAGCAGCTCCCCACCGGGGGGGGATGGCTACACCTTC.

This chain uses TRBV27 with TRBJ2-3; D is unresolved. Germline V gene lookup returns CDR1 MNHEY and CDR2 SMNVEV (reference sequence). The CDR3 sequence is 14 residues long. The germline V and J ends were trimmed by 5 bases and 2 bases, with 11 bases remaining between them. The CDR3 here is CASSPGVFTDTQYF. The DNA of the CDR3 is TGTGCCAGCAGTCCCGGAGTCTTCACAGATACGCAGTATTTT.